The source of this TCR beta chain is a study of blood T cells in healthy people across ages. Primed by a sample-barcoded 5' primer and a J-beta primer mix, a second PCR proceeded for roughly 6 to 12 cycles. TCRdb processed the 5' RACE reads anew with MiXCR; each CDR3 protein has one entry. Of approximately 690,000 distinct CDR3 sequences in the sample, roughly 41% were seen once. This clonotype has just a few counts. The CDR3 length is 14 residues. Germline CDR1 is SEHNR and CDR2 is FQNEAQ (reference sequence). Trimming cost V 5 bases and J 3 bases, with 14 bases left between them. Sequencing was carried out using blood. The chain joins TRBV7-9 to TRBJ2-7, with a possible D match to TRBD1 (6 bases). This TCR derives from a man older than 75 in good health. The CDR3 is CASSLLDSFYEQYF. The CDR3, as DNA: TGTGCCAGCAGCCTATTGGACAGCTTCTACGAGCAGTACTTC.